What follows are 24 T cell receptor beta chains derived from one specimen sequenced in a study of blood T cells in healthy people across ages. A second PCR of roughly 7 to 11 cycles used a sample-barcoded 5' primer and a J-beta primer mix. TCRdb recomputed calls from the 5' RACE reads with MiXCR, one row per CDR3 protein. The data contain 1.5 million to 2 million distinct CDR3 sequences, about 30% of them seen just once; the ten biggest clones take up roughly 8%. Sequenced input: blood. The receptors stem from a woman aged 25-40 years in good health.

This clonotype was detected ten times or more. The rearrangement uses TRBV12-3 or TRBV12-4 and TRBJ2-1; D possibly corresponds to TRBD2 (7 bases). Trimming took 6 bases from V and 10 from J, leaving 13 bases between them. The CDR3 is made up of 12 amino acids. The CDR3 protein is CASSLQGGEQFF. The CDR3 bases are TGTGCCAGCAGCTTACAGGGAGGGGAGCAGTTCTTC.

Remarks on this clonotype: A single base separates this from a much larger clone, so it may be a read error. The chain combines TRBV5-1 with TRBJ2-1, with 7 bases matching TRBD2. The junction had 9 bases not matched to a gene; V was cut back by 3 bases and J by 6 bases. Germline lookup yields CDR1 SGHRS and CDR2 YFSETQ. This CDR3 spans 15 amino acids. CDR3 DNA: TGCGCCAGCAGCTCTAGCGGAAACCCCTTCAATGAGCAGTTCTTC. It codes for CASSSSGNPFNEQFF.

The V call is TRBV5-1, the J call TRBJ2-3; D is possibly TRBD1 or TRBD2 (7 bases each). This CDR3 has 16 amino acids. V gave up 4 bases and J gave up 3 bases, with 18 bases separating them. Per germline, CDR1 SGHRS and CDR2 YFSETQ. The CDR3 DNA follows: TGCGCCAGCAGCCTTCGACAGGGAGGGAGAACAGATACGCAGTATTTT. This codes for CASSLRQGGRTDTQYF.

This clonotype was detected ten times or more. The J gene is TRBJ2-3, the V gene TRBV25-1; 8 bases align to TRBD2. From germline, CDR1 is MGHDK and CDR2 SYGVNS. The CDR3 has 17 residues. Trimming removed 4 bases from V and 2 bases from J; junction bases left unmatched: 11. For the CDR3, the DNA is TGTGCCAGCAGTGCGATCGCCGGGACTAGACACACAGATACGCAGTATTTT. As protein: CASSAIAGTRHTDTQYF.

The sample holds many counts of this clonotype. The rearrangement joins TRBV24-1 to TRBJ2-1; TRBD2 agrees at 7 bases. CDR3 length: 13 amino acids. Germline lookup yields CDR1 KGHDR and CDR2 SFDVKD. V gave up 9 bases and J gave up 5 bases; unmatched junction bases: 6. The CDR3 sequence: CATGRADDNEQFF. The CDR3 DNA reads TGTGCCACCGGGAGGGCGGACGACAATGAGCAGTTCTTC.

The V and J genes are TRBV4-1 and TRBJ2-7; maybe TRBD2 (6 bases). V lost 0 bases, J lost 4 bases, and 16 bases lay in between. The V gene's germline CDR1 is MGHRA and CDR2 YSYEKL. CDR3 length: 16 amino acids. The CDR3 coding sequence is TGCGCCAGCAGCCAAGAAGGCCCGGGGGTGGGATACGAGCAGTACTTC. It codes for CASSQEGPGVGYEQYF.

On this clonotype: Compared with germline, one end of the junction differs, possibly owing to a read error. The V and J genes are TRBV6-6 and TRBJ2-2; weak D call: TRBD2 (7 bases). The CDR3 consists of 14 residues. Looked up from germline, CDR1 is MNHNY and CDR2 is SVGAGI (reference sequence). The CDR3 reads CAGSPLGGPGELFF. The CDR3 nucleotides are TGTGCCGGCAGTCCCCTCGGGGGGCCAGGGGAGCTGTTTTTT.

In regard to this clonotype: Germline is not matched at one junction end, which may reflect a read error. The CDR3 bases are TGTGCCAGCAGTCTCGTCGGCATATCCGCCTACGAGCAGTGCTTC. Its protein product is CASSLVGISAYEQCF. This rearrangement joins TRBV28 to TRBJ2-7; no clear D. This CDR3 is built from 15 residues. Germline CDR1 and CDR2: MDHEN and SYDVKM.

The chain uses TRBV20-1 and TRBJ2-5; 7 positions match TRBD2. Unmatched junction bases numbered 12, after V lost 6 bases and J lost 5 bases. The CDR3 runs 14 residues. CDR1 DFQATT and CDR2 SNEGSKA come from the germline V gene (reference sequence). CDR3 in amino acids: CSAMGLSGRETQYF. CDR3 nucleotides: TGCAGTGCGATGGGACTATCGGGGCGGGAGACCCAGTACTTC.

Ten or more counts support this clonotype. V is TRBV29-1 and J is TRBJ1-2, with D possibly being TRBD1 (5 bases). Germline V gene data show CDR1 as SQVTM and CDR2 as ANQGSEA. V was trimmed by 3 bases and J by 4 bases, leaving 9 bases between them. The CDR3 is 12 amino acids. The CDR3 loop reads CSVEGDPYGYTF. The CDR3 region has the DNA TGCAGCGTTGAGGGGGACCCCTATGGCTACACCTTC.

On this clonotype: A much larger clone is a single base away; this may be a read error. The gene calls are TRBV5-1 and TRBJ2-5; 9 positions agree with TRBD1. This CDR3 region has 15 residues. CDR1 is SGHRS and CDR2 is YFSETQ in the germline V gene. CDR3 DNA sequence: TGCGCCGGCAGCCCGCGGGGACAGGGAGGAGAGACCCAGTACTTC. As protein: CAGSPRGQGGETQYF.

The chain uses TRBV15 and TRBJ2-7; D uncertain. The CDR3 loop spans 12 amino acids. The V gene lost 0 bases and the J gene lost 4 bases, with 4 bases spanning the gap. Per the germline V gene, CDR1 is LNHNV and CDR2 is YYDKDF (reference sequence). For the CDR3, the DNA is TGTGCCACCAGCAGAGATCTTTACGAGCAGTACTTC. As protein: CATSRDLYEQYF. The full variable domain, completed using reference TRBV15 and TRBJ2-7, is DAMVIQNPRYQVTQFGKPVTLSCSQTLNHNVMYWYQQKSSQAPKLLFHYYDKDFNNEADTPDNFQSRRPNTSFCFLDIRSPGLGDTAMYLCATSRDLYEQYFGPGTRLTVT.

This clonotype was counted once. V and J are TRBV5-1 and TRBJ1-1, with 7 bases fitting TRBD1. Germline-derived CDR1 and CDR2 are SGHRS and YFSETQ. The CDR3 has 15 amino acids. V gave up 6 bases and J gave up 0 bases; unmatched junction bases: 8. The DNA of the CDR3 is TGCGCCAGCACCGGGACAGTTAACATGAACACTGAAGCTTTCTTT. It translates to CASTGTVNMNTEAFF.

Ten or more counts support this clonotype. The chain joins TRBV20-1 to TRBJ2-3, with TRBD1 matching over 9 bases. V shed 3 bases, J shed 3 bases, and the junction held 16 bases outside the gene matches. The germline V gene encodes CDR1 DFQATT and CDR2 SNEGSKA (reference sequence). CDR3 length: 18 amino acids. The CDR3 protein is CSARLPPPTGGWTDTQYF. The CDR3, as DNA: TGCAGTGCTAGGTTGCCCCCCCCGACAGGGGGGTGGACAGATACGCAGTATTTT.

For this clonotype: A much more abundant neighbour one base away suggests this may be a read error. The rearrangement uses TRBV5-1 and TRBJ1-2; 10 bases are shared with TRBD1. Germline CDR1 reads SGHRS; CDR2 reads YFSETQ. The CDR3 totals 16 residues. V dropped 0 bases and J dropped 6; count of bases not matched to a gene: 8. The CDR3 DNA is TGCGCCAGCAGCTTGGGCCAACCCGGGACAGGGGATGGCTACACCTTC. Its protein is CASSLGQPGTGDGYTF.

The chain joins TRBV24-1 to TRBJ2-1, with TRBD2 matching 7 bases. The V gene end was trimmed by 5 bases and the J gene end by 8 bases; junction bases not matched to a gene: 8. This CDR3 is built from 14 residues. CDR1 is KGHDR and CDR2 is SFDVKD in the germline V gene. The CDR3 coding sequence is TGTGCCACCAGTGCCTCGTCGGGGAGGGATGAGCAGTTCTTC. It specifies CATSASSGRDEQFF.

A remark on this clonotype: One base away lies a much larger clone, so this may be a sequencing read error. The DNA for the CDR3 is TGTGCCAACAGCTTCGGCGGGTCCCCCTACGAGCAGTACTTC. Translating gives CANSFGGSPYEQYF. The chain combines TRBV5-5 with TRBJ2-7; tentative D call: TRBD2 (5 bases). From germline, CDR1 is SGHKS and CDR2 YYEKEE (reference sequence). This CDR3 has 14 residues.

The chain combines TRBV28 with TRBJ2-1; no clear D. Per the germline V gene, CDR1 is MDHEN and CDR2 is SYDVKM. The CDR3 runs to 12 residues. The V end was cut by 3 bases, the J end by 13 bases, with 13 bases between. The DNA of the CDR3 is TGTGCCAGCAGTTTGGGCCCCTCCTATCAGTTCTTC. Protein sequence: CASSLGPSYQFF.

This chain links TRBV29-1 with TRBJ2-5, with 7 positions matching TRBD2. The J call is doubtful: the DNA matches TRBJ2-7 better. The CDR3 has 12 amino acids. CDR1 and CDR2 from the germline V gene are SQVTM and ANQGSEA. The CDR3 loop reads CSVRGLLYEQYF. CDR3 bases: TGCAGCGTACGGGGACTACTCTACGAGCAGTACTTC.

This clonotype was seen more than once but under ten times. The chain combines TRBV2 with TRBJ2-7; D is perhaps TRBD1 or TRBD2 (5 bases each). Deletions cut 4 bases from V and 4 bases from J, with 14 bases between. This CDR3 contains 14 residues. Germline V gene sequence: CDR1 SNHLY, CDR2 FYNNEI. The CDR3 coding sequence is TGTGCCAGCAGTGGAGGGGCTCAACCTTACGAGCAGTACTTC. This translates into CASSGGAQPYEQYF.

The chain employs TRBV29-1 and TRBJ2-3; no clear D gene. CDR1 is SQVTM and CDR2 is ANQGSEA in the germline V gene. Trimming took off 1 base at V and 2 bases at J, with 10 bases between the two ends. This CDR3 comprises 14 residues. The CDR3 DNA reads as TGCAGCGTTGAAGGGTCCAGAGACACAGATACGCAGTATTTT. This translates into CSVEGSRDTDTQYF.

This sequence joins TRBV24-1 and TRBJ1-2, with D maybe TRBD1 (5 bases). The CDR3 consists of 14 residues. CDR1 is KGHDR and CDR2 is SFDVKD in the germline V gene. V was cut by 4 bases and J by 3 bases, with 11 bases left in between. CDR3: CATSDRQLDYGYTF. Written as DNA, the CDR3 is TGTGCCACCAGTGACCGACAGCTGGACTATGGCTACACCTTC.

V and J are TRBV3-1 and TRBJ2-4, with D maybe TRBD2 (5 bases). The DNA end is more similar to TRBJ2-7, so the J call may be wrong. Germline CDR1 and CDR2: LGHDT and YNNKEL (reference sequence). This CDR3 region has 13 residues. CDR3 in amino acids: CASSQFAGYEQYF. For the CDR3, the DNA is TGTGCCAGCAGCCAATTCGCGGGCTACGAGCAGTACTTC.

This clonotype showed up just a few times. The chain links TRBV7-9 to TRBJ1-5; D not certain. The V end was cut by 4 bases, the J end by 2 bases, with 9 bases between. Looked up from germline, CDR1 is SEHNR and CDR2 is FQNEAQ (reference sequence). This CDR3 region has 14 residues. The CDR3: CASSSLAGNQPQHF. CDR3 nucleotides: TGTGCCAGCAGCTCTCTTGCTGGCAATCAGCCCCAGCATTTT.